These 22 T cell receptor beta chains were sequenced from one sample in a study of response to subunit inactivated influenza vaccine. TCRdb itself ran the RT-PCR reads through MiXCR, one entry per CDR3 protein. The top ten hold 7.5% to 8% of the sample, which has 600,000 to 850,000 distinct CDR3 sequences, 11% to 15% seen once. The material was PBMCs from blood, obtained 14 days before vaccination. These receptors originate from a man over 45 who received an inactivated influenza vaccine.

The rearrangement links TRBV6-1 to TRBJ1-5, with 7 bases lining up with TRBD1. V shed 6 bases and J 9 bases; nucleotides not matched to a gene: 17. Germline-derived CDR1 and CDR2 are MNHNS and SASEGT. The CDR3 is made up of 16 amino acids. The CDR3 coding sequence is TGTGCCAGCAGCCCTCCAGACAGGGCAAACTATTTGCCCCAGCATTTT. Translation gives CASSPPDRANYLPQHF.

This clonotype was seen many times. The J gene is TRBJ2-7, the V gene TRBV29-1; a possible D gene is TRBD1 (6 bases). CDR1 and CDR2 (germline): SQVTM, ANQGSEA. The CDR3 is 12 amino acids. Trimming removed 5 bases from V and 4 bases from J, with 12 bases in between. CDR3 in amino acids: CSVQDRGYEQYF. CDR3 nucleotide sequence: TGCAGCGTTCAGGACAGAGGATACGAGCAGTACTTC.

The chain joins TRBV10-3 to TRBJ2-6; 9 bases align to TRBD1. V dropped 6 bases and J dropped 0; count of bases not matched to a gene: 9. This CDR3 has 18 residues. Germline V gene sequence: CDR1 ENHRY, CDR2 SYGVKD. The CDR3 loop reads CAIRGEGQGISGANVLTF. The CDR3 nucleotides are TGTGCCATCAGGGGGGAGGGACAGGGCATCTCTGGGGCCAACGTCCTGACTTTC.

This chain joins TRBV5-1 and TRBJ1-1; D perhaps matches TRBD1 (6 bases). This CDR3 has 13 amino acids. With 4 bases removed from V and 1 base from J, the gap between germline ends came to 8 bases. CDR1 is SGHRS, CDR2 YFSETQ, per germline. The CDR3 loop reads CASSETGNTEAFF. The CDR3 bases are TGCGCCAGCAGCGAGACAGGGAACACTGAAGCTTTCTTT.

This rearrangement joins TRBV23-1 to TRBJ2-3; no firm D call. TRBV23-1 is an ORF for which the function is uncertain. Trimming removed 6 bases from V and 6 bases from J, with 19 bases in between. This CDR3 region has 15 residues. For the CDR3, the DNA is TGCGCCAGCAGGCCCCCCCTCGAGTTTAGTGATACGCAGTATTTT. Translating gives CASRPPLEFSDTQYF.

CDR3 loop: CASSQDYYWEETQYF. CDR3 coding DNA: TGTGCCAGCAGCCAAGATTACTACTGGGAAGAGACCCAGTACTTC. The genes are TRBV3-1 and TRBJ2-5, with unresolved D. The length of the CDR3 is 15 residues. Germline CDR1 reads LGHDT; CDR2 reads YNNKEL (reference sequence). Trimming took off 0 bases at V and 3 bases at J, with 11 bases between the two ends.

The chain recombines TRBV7-8 with TRBJ2-3; 9 bases match TRBD1. J lost 5 bases, V lost 5 bases, and 11 bases had no gene match. Germline V gives CDR1 SGHVS, CDR2 FQNEAQ. CDR3 length equals 16 residues. The DNA of the CDR3 is TGTGCCAGCAGCAGCGTGGAGGACAGGGGAAGAGATACGCAGTATTTT. Encoded protein: CASSSVEDRGRDTQYF. The whole variable domain, remainder taken from reference TRBV7-8 and TRBJ2-3, is GAGVSQSPRYKVAKRGQDVALRCDPISGHVSLFWYQQALGQGPEFLTYFQNEAQLDKSGLPSDRFFAERPEGSVSTLKIQRTQQEDSAVYLCASSSVEDRGRDTQYFGPGTRLTVL.

This clonotype has only a few counts. V is TRBV20-1 and J is TRBJ1-5, with 10 nucleotides matching TRBD1. Germline V gene sequence: CDR1 DFQATT, CDR2 SNEGSKA (reference sequence). Losses at the gene ends were 3 bases for V and 4 bases for J; bases not matched to a gene: 9. The CDR3 runs to 16 residues. CDR3 sequence (DNA): TGCAGTGCTAGTCTCCCGGGACAGGGGAGAAATCAGCCCCAGCATTTT. This encodes CSASLPGQGRNQPQHF.

The chain uses TRBV6-2 or TRBV6-3 and TRBJ2-1; the D gene is possibly TRBD2 (5 bases). Germline-derived CDR1 and CDR2 are MNHEY and SVGEGT. Trimming stripped 6 bases from V and 7 bases from J, with 19 bases between. There are 15 residues in the CDR3. CDR3: CASRRSPLTGNEQFF. In DNA, the CDR3 is TGTGCCAGCAGGAGGTCGCCCCTGACGGGAAATGAGCAGTTCTTC.

This clonotype has at least ten counts. This chain connects TRBV7-2 to TRBJ2-2; 7 bases map to TRBD2. This CDR3 region has 14 residues. V gave up 11 bases and J gave up 8 bases; unmatched junction bases: 14. The germline CDR1 and CDR2 sequences are SGHTA and FQGNSA. CDR3 amino acids: CASRGTTYGGELFF. The CDR3 DNA sequence: TGTGCCTCCCGTGGGACTACTTACGGGGGGGAGCTGTTTTTT.

The V gene is TRBV12-3 or TRBV12-4, the J gene TRBJ2-7; D uncertain. The CDR3 is 13 residues long. V was clipped by 2 bases and J by 4 bases, with 9 bases between them. The CDR3 DNA is TGTGCCAGCAGTTTAAACACGCGGTACGAGCAGTACTTC. As protein: CASSLNTRYEQYF.

The chain uses TRBV4-3 and TRBJ2-7; 10 nucleotides agree with TRBD1. The V gene's germline CDR1 is LGHNA and CDR2 YSLEER. V lost 3 bases, J lost 0 bases, and 5 bases stayed unmatched. This CDR3 region has 16 residues. As DNA, the CDR3 is TGCGCCAGCAGCCAGTCCGGGACAGGGGTCTCCTACGAGCAGTACTTC. Protein sequence: CASSQSGTGVSYEQYF.

This clonotype was found many times. The V and J genes are TRBV10-3 and TRBJ2-1; D uncertain. The CDR3 runs to 14 residues. The germline V and J ends were trimmed by 0 bases and 10 bases, with 13 bases remaining between them. The germline gives CDR1 ENHRY, CDR2 SYGVKD. This CDR3 is CAISESPQHGEQFF. The CDR3 DNA sequence: TGTGCCATCAGTGAGTCTCCCCAGCACGGGGAGCAGTTCTTC.

This clonotype was observed a few times. V is TRBV20-1 and J is TRBJ2-7, with 7 bases identical to TRBD1. Germline CDR1 is DFQATT and CDR2 is SNEGSKA (reference sequence). The CDR3 covers 13 residues. Trimming removed 3 bases from V and 0 bases from J; junction bases left unmatched: 2. CDR3 nucleotides: TGCAGTGCTAGTGGGACAGACTCCTACGAGCAGTACTTC. It encodes CSASGTDSYEQYF.

In its sample, this clonotype was seen many times. The CDR3 bases are TGTGCCAGCAGTCCCACGGCTGGACGTGGGCAGTTCTTC. Residues: CASSPTAGRGQFF. The chain combines TRBV6-2 or TRBV6-3 with TRBJ2-1; D call uncertain. The CDR3 totals 13 residues. Looked up from germline, CDR1 is MNHEY and CDR2 is SVGEGT. The V and J ends lost 5 bases and 12 bases respectively, with 17 bases between them.

The chain combines TRBV7-2 with TRBJ2-3, with 8 bases aligning to TRBD2. Germline V CDR1 and CDR2: SGHTA, FQGNSA. With 5 bases clipped from V and 0 bases from J, the junction kept 10 bases outside the gene matches. CDR3 size: 17 residues. CDR3: CASSPKSSGTSTDTQYF. CDR3 DNA sequence: TGTGCCAGCAGCCCAAAAAGTAGCGGGACTAGCACAGATACGCAGTATTTT.

This clonotype showed up just a few times. The J gene is TRBJ2-2, the V gene TRBV4-3; 7 bases are shared with TRBD1. The CDR3 has 16 amino acids. Losses at the gene ends were 0 bases for V and 3 bases for J; bases not matched to a gene: 4. The V gene's germline CDR1 is LGHNA and CDR2 YSLEER. The DNA for the CDR3 is TGCGCCAGCAGCCAAGAGCGGCAGGGGGACACCGGGGAGCTGTTTTTT. Translating gives CASSQERQGDTGELFF.

The chain combines TRBV6-5 with TRBJ2-6, with D maybe TRBD2 (6 bases). The CDR3 extends over 18 amino acids. Trimming pared 0 bases from V and 2 bases from J, leaving 14 bases between. Germline V gene sequence: CDR1 MNHEY, CDR2 SVGAGI. This CDR3 reads CASSYSVPGEAGANVLTF. CDR3 coding DNA: TGTGCCAGCAGTTACTCAGTCCCGGGGGAGGCTGGGGCCAACGTCCTGACTTTC.

This clonotype came up a few times. The chain has TRBV6-5 and TRBJ2-1; 10 bases match TRBD2. J was trimmed by 3 bases and V by 2 bases; bases with no gene match: 1. Germline V lookup: CDR1 MNHEY, CDR2 SVGAGI. CDR3 size: 15 residues. CDR3 residues: CASSYGLAVYNEQFF. CDR3 nucleotides: TGTGCCAGCAGTTACGGACTAGCGGTCTACAATGAGCAGTTCTTC.

This clonotype was observed a handful of times. The J gene is TRBJ2-5, the V gene TRBV4-1, with D perhaps matching TRBD1 (6 bases). The CDR3 runs 13 residues. V was trimmed by 2 bases and J by 4 bases, leaving 8 bases between them. In germline, CDR1 is MGHRA, CDR2 YSYEKL. CDR3 region: CASSQFRGETQYF. The CDR3 DNA is TGCGCCAGCAGCCAATTCAGGGGAGAGACCCAGTACTTC.

The genes are TRBV20-1 and TRBJ2-7; weak D call: TRBD1 (6 bases). This CDR3 is 13 amino acids long. Looked up from germline, CDR1 is DFQATT and CDR2 is SNEGSKA (reference sequence). The ends were cut back, 3 bases at V and 3 bases at J, with 12 bases in the middle. CDR3 residues: CSARDSFFYEQYF. Here the CDR3 DNA reads TGCAGTGCTAGGGACAGCTTTTTCTACGAGCAGTACTTC.

The chain employs TRBV10-3 and TRBJ1-1, with no clear D. The V gene lost 0 bases and the J gene lost 7 bases, with 12 bases spanning the gap. CDR3 length equals 14 residues. CDR1 and CDR2 from the germline V gene are ENHRY and SYGVKD. This CDR3 is CAISESASGIEAFF. CDR3 bases: TGTGCCATCAGTGAGTCAGCTTCGGGGATTGAAGCTTTCTTT.